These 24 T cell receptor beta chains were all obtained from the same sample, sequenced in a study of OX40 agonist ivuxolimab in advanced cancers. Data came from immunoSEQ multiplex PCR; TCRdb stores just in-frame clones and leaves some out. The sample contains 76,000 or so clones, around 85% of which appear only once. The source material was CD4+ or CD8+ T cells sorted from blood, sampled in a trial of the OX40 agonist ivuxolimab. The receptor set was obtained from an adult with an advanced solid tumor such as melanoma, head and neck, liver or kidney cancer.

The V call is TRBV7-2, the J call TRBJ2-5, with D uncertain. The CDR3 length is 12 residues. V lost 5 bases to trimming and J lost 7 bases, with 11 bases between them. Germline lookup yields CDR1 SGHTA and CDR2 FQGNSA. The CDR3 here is CASSPYTGTQYF. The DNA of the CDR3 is TGTGCCAGCAGCCCATACACGGGGACCCAGTACTTC.

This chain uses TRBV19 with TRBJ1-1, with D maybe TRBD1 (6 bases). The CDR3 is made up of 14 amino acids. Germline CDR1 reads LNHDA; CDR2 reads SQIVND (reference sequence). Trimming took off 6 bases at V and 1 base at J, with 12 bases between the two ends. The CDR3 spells CASRRTATNTEAFF. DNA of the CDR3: TGTGCCAGTAGAAGGACAGCCACGAACACTGAAGCTTTCTTT. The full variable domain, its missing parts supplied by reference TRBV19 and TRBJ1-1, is DGGITQSPKYLFRKEGQNVTLSCEQNLNHDAMYWYRQDPGQGLRLIYYSQIVNDFQKGDIAEGYSVSREKKESFPLTVTSAQKNPTAFYLCASRRTATNTEAFFGQGTRLTVV.

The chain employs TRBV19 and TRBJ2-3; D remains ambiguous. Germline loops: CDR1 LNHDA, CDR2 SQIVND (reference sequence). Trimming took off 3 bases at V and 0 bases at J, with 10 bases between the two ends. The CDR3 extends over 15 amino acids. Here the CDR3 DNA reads TGTGCCAGTAGTATCGGCTTAACTAGCACAGATACGCAGTATTTT. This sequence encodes CASSIGLTSTDTQYF.

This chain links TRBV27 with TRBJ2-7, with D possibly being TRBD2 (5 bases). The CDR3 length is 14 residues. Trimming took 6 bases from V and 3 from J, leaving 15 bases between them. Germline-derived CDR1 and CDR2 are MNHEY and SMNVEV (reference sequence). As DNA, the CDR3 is TGTGCCAGCAGCCACGACGCAACTAGCTACGAGCAGTACTTC. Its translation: CASSHDATSYEQYF.

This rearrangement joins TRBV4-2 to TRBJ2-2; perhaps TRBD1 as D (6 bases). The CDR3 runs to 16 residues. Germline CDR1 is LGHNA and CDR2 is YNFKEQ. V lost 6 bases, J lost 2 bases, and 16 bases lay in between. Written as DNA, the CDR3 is TGTGCCAGCAGTCCGGCCGGGACACTAAACACCGGGGAGCTGTTTTTT. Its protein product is CASSPAGTLNTGELFF.

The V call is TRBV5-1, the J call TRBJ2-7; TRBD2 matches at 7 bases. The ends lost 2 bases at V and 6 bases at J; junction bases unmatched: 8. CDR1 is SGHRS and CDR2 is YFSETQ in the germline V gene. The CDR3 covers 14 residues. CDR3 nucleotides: TGCGCCAGCAGCTTTTTTAATACGGGAGGCGAGCAGTACTTC. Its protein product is CASSFFNTGGEQYF.

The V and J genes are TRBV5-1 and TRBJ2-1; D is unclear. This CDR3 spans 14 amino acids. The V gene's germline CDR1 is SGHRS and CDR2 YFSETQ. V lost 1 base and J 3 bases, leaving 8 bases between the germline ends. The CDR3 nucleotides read TGCGCCAGCAGCTTGACCCGCGTCTACAATGAGCAGTTCTTC. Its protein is CASSLTRVYNEQFF.

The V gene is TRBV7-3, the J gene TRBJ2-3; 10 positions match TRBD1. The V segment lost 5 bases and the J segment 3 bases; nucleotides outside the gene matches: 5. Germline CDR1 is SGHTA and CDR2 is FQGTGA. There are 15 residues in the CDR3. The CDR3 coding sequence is TGTGCCAGCAGCCTAGGGACAGGGGCAACAGATACGCAGTATTTT. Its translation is CASSLGTGATDTQYF.

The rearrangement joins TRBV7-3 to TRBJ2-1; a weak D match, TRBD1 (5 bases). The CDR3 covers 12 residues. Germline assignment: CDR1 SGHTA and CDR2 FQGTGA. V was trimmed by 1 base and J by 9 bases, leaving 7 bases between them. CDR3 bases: TGTGCCAGCAGCTTAATAAGGGGTGAGCAGTTCTTC. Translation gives CASSLIRGEQFF.

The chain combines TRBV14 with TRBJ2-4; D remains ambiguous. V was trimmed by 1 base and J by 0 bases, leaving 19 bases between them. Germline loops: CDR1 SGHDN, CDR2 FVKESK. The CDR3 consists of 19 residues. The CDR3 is CASSQVIPISRLAKNIQYF. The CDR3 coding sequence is TGTGCCAGCAGCCAAGTAATCCCAATTAGTAGGCTAGCCAAAAACATTCAGTACTTC. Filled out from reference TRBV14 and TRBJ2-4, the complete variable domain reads EAGVTQFPSHSVIEKGQTVTLRCDPISGHDNLYWYRRVMGKEIKFLLHFVKESKQDESGMPNNRFLAERTGGTYSTLKVQPAELEDSGVYFCASSQVIPISRLAKNIQYFGAGTRLSVL.

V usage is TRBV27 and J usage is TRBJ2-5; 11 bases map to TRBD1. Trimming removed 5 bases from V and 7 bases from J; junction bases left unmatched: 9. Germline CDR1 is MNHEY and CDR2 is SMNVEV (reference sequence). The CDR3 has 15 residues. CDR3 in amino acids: CASSTPGTGGATQYF. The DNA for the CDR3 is TGTGCCAGCAGTACTCCCGGGACAGGGGGTGCGACCCAGTACTTC.

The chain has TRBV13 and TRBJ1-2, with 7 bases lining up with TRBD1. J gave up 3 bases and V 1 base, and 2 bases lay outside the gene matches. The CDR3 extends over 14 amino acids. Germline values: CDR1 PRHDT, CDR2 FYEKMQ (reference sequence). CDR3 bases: TGTGCCAGCAGCTTAGTGCAGGGGGACTATGGCTACACCTTC. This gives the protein CASSLVQGDYGYTF.

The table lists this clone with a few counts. CDR3 in DNA: TGTGCCTGGAGCCGCGGTCCGGAATCACCCCTCCACTTT. It encodes CAWSRGPESPLHF. The chain joins TRBV30 to TRBJ1-6; D is unclear. Germline V gene data show CDR1 as GTSNPN and CDR2 as SVGIG (reference sequence). The CDR3 is 13 residues long. Trimming pared 3 bases from V and 10 bases from J, leaving 13 bases between.

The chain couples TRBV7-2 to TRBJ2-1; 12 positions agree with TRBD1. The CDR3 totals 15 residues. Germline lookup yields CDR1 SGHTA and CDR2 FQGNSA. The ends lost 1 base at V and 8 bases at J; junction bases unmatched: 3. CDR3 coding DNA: TGTGCCAGCAGCTTAGACGGGACAGGGGGCTATGAGCAGTTCTTC. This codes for CASSLDGTGGYEQFF.

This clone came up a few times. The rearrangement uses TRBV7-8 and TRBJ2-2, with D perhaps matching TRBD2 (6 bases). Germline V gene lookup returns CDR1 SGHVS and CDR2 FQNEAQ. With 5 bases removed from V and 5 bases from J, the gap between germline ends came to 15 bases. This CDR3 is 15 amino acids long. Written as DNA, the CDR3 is TGTGCCAGCAGCATCGGGTTTCGGGGGACCGGGGAGCTGTTTTTT. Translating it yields CASSIGFRGTGELFF. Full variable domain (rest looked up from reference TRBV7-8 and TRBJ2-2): GAGVSQSPRYKVAKRGQDVALRCDPISGHVSLFWYQQALGQGPEFLTYFQNEAQLDKSGLPSDRFFAERPEGSVSTLKIQRTQQEDSAVYLCASSIGFRGTGELFFGEGSRLTVL.

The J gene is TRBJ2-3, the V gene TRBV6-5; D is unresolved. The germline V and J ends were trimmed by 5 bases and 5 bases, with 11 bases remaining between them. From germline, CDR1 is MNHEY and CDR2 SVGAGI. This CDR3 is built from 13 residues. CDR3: CASSPIIGDTQYF. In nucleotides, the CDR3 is TGTGCCAGCAGTCCGATCATCGGAGATACGCAGTATTTT.

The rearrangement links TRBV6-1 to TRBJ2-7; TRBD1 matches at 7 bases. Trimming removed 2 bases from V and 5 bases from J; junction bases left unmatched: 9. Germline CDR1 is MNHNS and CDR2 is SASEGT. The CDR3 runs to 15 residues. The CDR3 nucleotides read TGTGCCAGCAGTGAACGGGCGACAGGGCTTAACGAGCAGTACTTC. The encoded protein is CASSERATGLNEQYF.

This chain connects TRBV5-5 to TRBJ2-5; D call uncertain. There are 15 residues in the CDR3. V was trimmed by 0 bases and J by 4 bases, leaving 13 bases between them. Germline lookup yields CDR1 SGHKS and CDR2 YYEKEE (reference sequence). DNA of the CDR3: TGTGCCAGCAGCTTGGGCCAGGTTTCTAGAGAGACCCAGTACTTC. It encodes CASSLGQVSRETQYF.

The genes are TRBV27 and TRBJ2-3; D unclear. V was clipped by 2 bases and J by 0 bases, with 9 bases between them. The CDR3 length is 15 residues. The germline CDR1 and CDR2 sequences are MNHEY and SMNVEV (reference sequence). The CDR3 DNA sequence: TGTGCCAGCAGTTTAACGCAAGCGAGCACAGATACGCAGTATTTT. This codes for CASSLTQASTDTQYF.

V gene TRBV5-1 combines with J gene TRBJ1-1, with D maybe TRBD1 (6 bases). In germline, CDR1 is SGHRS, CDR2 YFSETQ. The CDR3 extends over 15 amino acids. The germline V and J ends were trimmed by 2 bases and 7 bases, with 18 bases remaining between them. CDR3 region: CASSFELTGPIEAFF. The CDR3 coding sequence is TGCGCCAGCAGCTTCGAATTAACAGGGCCGATTGAAGCTTTCTTT.

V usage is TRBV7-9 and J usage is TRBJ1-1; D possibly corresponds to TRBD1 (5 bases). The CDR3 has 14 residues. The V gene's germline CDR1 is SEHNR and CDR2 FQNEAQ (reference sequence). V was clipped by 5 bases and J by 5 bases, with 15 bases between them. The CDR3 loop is CASSAPFGGTEAFF. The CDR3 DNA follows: TGTGCCAGCAGCGCCCCCTTTGGGGGGACTGAAGCTTTCTTT.

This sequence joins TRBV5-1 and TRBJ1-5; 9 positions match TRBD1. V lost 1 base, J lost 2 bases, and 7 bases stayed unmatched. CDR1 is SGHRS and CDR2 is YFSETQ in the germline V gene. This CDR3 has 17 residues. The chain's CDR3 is CASSLWGTGNGNQPQHF. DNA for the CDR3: TGCGCCAGCAGCTTGTGGGGGACAGGGAATGGCAATCAGCCCCAGCATTTT.

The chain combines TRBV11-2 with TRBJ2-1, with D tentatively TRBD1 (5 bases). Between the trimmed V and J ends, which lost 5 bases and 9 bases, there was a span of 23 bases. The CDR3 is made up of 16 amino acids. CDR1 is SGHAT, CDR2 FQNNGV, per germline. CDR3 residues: CASSQGRFRAPGEQFF. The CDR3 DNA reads TGTGCCAGCAGCCAGGGCCGATTTCGGGCACCGGGTGAGCAGTTCTTC.

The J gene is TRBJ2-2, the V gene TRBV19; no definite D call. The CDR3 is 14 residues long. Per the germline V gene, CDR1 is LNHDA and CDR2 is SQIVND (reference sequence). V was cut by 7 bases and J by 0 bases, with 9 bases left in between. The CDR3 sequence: CASNPGSNTGELFF. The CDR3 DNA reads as TGTGCCAGTAACCCCGGATCGAACACCGGGGAGCTGTTTTTT.